These 10 T cell receptor beta chains were all obtained from the same sample, sequenced in a study of cytomegalovirus exposure and HLA in healthy donors. With 60 Vbeta and 13 Jbeta primers, the PCR was carried out. Data came from immunoSEQ multiplex PCR; TCRdb stores just in-frame clones and leaves some out. The table includes 150,000 to 200,000 clones, around 76% detected once. The sequencing input was PBMCs. The source is a man aged 40-50 years in good health and CMV-seronegative.

J is TRBJ2-3 and V is TRBV9; TRBD2 aligns across 13 bases. Germline CDR1 is SGDLS and CDR2 is YYNGEE. This CDR3 is built from 16 residues. V was pared by 4 bases and J by 6 bases, with 8 bases of the junction left unmatched. CDR3 DNA sequence: TGTGCCAGCAGCCCTCGAGGACTAGCGGGGGCGGATACGCAGTATTTT. It yields the protein CASSPRGLAGADTQYF.

The chain joins TRBV5-1 to TRBJ2-1, with D possibly being TRBD2 (5 bases). V dropped 2 bases and J dropped 3 bases, with 15 bases sitting between them. CDR3 length: 16 amino acids. The germline V gene encodes CDR1 SGHRS and CDR2 YFSETQ. The CDR3 DNA is TGCGCCAGCAGCTTTAAGGCGGGCTGGCGCTACAATGAGCAGTTCTTC. Protein product: CASSFKAGWRYNEQFF.

The chain recombines TRBV2 with TRBJ1-5; tentative D call: TRBD1 (6 bases). V was shortened by 6 bases and J by 0 bases, with 12 bases between the two germline ends. Per the germline V gene, CDR1 is SNHLY and CDR2 is FYNNEI. The CDR3 runs 15 residues. CDR3 nucleotide sequence: TGTGCCAGCAGGCCAGGGGCAATTAGCAATCAGCCCCAGCATTTT. Amino acids: CASRPGAISNQPQHF.

This chain uses TRBV5-4 with TRBJ2-7; perhaps TRBD1 as D (5 bases). The V end lost 4 bases, the J end lost 2 bases, and 10 bases lay between the germline ends. Germline V gene lookup returns CDR1 SGHNT and CDR2 YYREEE (reference sequence). This CDR3 has 13 amino acids. CDR3 nucleotide sequence: TGTGCCAGCAGCACGACAGAACCCTACGAGCAGTACTTC. Protein product: CASSTTEPYEQYF.

The chain couples TRBV11-2 to TRBJ2-1; D may be TRBD2 (5 bases). This CDR3 region has 13 residues. Germline loops: CDR1 SGHAT, CDR2 FQNNGV. The V and J ends lost 2 bases and 4 bases respectively, with 6 bases between them. The CDR3 protein is CASSLSGYNEQFF. The CDR3, as DNA: TGTGCCAGCAGCTTATCGGGGTACAATGAGCAGTTCTTC. The whole variable domain, remainder taken from reference TRBV11-2 and TRBJ2-1, is EAGVAQSPRYKIIEKRQSVAFWCNPISGHATLYWYQQILGQGPKLLIQFQNNGVVDDSQLPKDRFSAERLKGVDSTLKIQPAKLEDSAVYLCASSLSGYNEQFFGPGTRLTVL.

The CDR3 DNA follows: TGTGCCAGCAGCTTGCCCGGACTAGCGGGGAACAGCTACGAGCAGTACTTC. This codes for CASSLPGLAGNSYEQYF. The chain uses TRBV5-6 and TRBJ2-7; 12 bases align to TRBD2. Unmatched junction bases numbered 8, after V lost 1 base and J lost 3 bases. In germline, CDR1 is SGHDT, CDR2 YYEEEE. This CDR3 has 17 residues.

This sequence joins TRBV7-3 and TRBJ1-1; 8 nucleotides agree with TRBD1. CDR1 SGHTA and CDR2 FQGTGA come from the germline V gene. The CDR3 is 15 residues long. V trimming: 5 bases; J trimming: 1 base; junction bases outside the gene matches: 6. The CDR3, as DNA: TGTGCCAGCAGCCCAGGGGGCGCGGGGAACACTGAAGCTTTCTTT. Encoded protein: CASSPGGAGNTEAFF.

This clone was seen a single time. The chain is built from TRBV28 and TRBJ2-7; unclear D gene. Deletions cut 5 bases from V and 4 bases from J, with 15 bases between. This CDR3 spans 14 amino acids. CDR1 and CDR2 from the germline V gene are MDHEN and SYDVKM. The CDR3 DNA sequence: TGTGCCAGCAGTCTAGAAAGGATTCGGTACGAGCAGTACTTC. It translates to CASSLERIRYEQYF. The variable domain in full, completed from reference TRBV28 and TRBJ2-7, reads DVKVTQSSRYLVKRTGEKVFLECVQDMDHENMFWYRQDPGLGLRLIYFSYDVKMKEKGDIPEGYSVSREKKERFSLILESASTNQTSMYLCASSLERIRYEQYFGPGTRLTVT.

The chain combines TRBV15 with TRBJ2-1; 14 bases are a match to TRBD2. V lost 5 bases, J lost 8 bases, and 8 bases stayed unmatched. This CDR3 is 16 amino acids long. Germline V CDR1 and CDR2: LNHNV, YYDKDF (reference sequence). CDR3 protein: CATSSGGLAGADEQFF. CDR3 sequence (DNA): TGTGCCACCAGCTCAGGGGGACTAGCGGGAGCCGATGAGCAGTTCTTC.

Only a few counts were recorded for this clone. The sample has other DNA sequences that encode this CDR3 too. The rearrangement links TRBV4-3 to TRBJ2-2; the D is unclear. The CDR3 is 16 residues long. Trimming removed 1 base from V and 1 base from J, with 10 bases in between. CDR1 is LGHNA and CDR2 is YSLEER in the germline V gene. The CDR3 DNA sequence: TGCGCCAGCAGCCAAGGGCGAGGTGGGAACACCGGGGAGCTGTTTTTT. Its protein is CASSQGRGGNTGELFF.